The TCR beta chain under discussion was sequenced for a study of blood T cell repertoires in COVID-19. This CDR3 has 15 amino acids. Germline V lookup: CDR1 KGHSH, CDR2 LQKENI. The germline V and J ends were trimmed by 1 base and 1 base, with 8 bases remaining between them. Sequencing was performed with immunoSEQ multiplex PCR; in TCRdb, only in-frame clones are kept and a portion is missing. The sample includes about 250,000 clones, 87% seen only once; the top ten take 3% to 3.5%. The material sequenced was peripheral blood. The chain uses TRBV18 and TRBJ2-1, with D unclear. The sequence was collected from a man younger than 35 with active or convalescent COVID-19. CDR3: CASSPLTSSYNEQFF. DNA of the CDR3: TGTGCCAGCTCACCACTAACGAGTTCCTACAATGAGCAGTTCTTC. Based on the CDR3 plus reference TRBV18 and TRBJ2-1, the full variable domain is NAGVMQNPRHLVRRRGQEARLRCSPMKGHSHVYWYRQLPEEGLKFMVYLQKENIIDESGMPKERFSAEFPKEGPSILRIQQVVRGDSAAYFCASSPLTSSYNEQFFGPGTRLTVL.